The rows below give T cell receptor beta chains drawn from one sample of a study of shared clonotypes between healthy human individuals. Profiling relied on immunoSEQ multiplex PCR, and the TCRdb table lists in-frame clones only, not all of them. The data contain some 500,000 clones, roughly 95% of them seen just once; the ten biggest clones take up around 0.066%. The specimen sequenced was naive CD4+ T cells sorted from blood. These receptor sequences come from a woman between 25 and 40 years old in good health. The CDR3 runs from the conserved cysteine through the conserved F or W. D genes are given only for firm matches. Not all rows give a size; the values are once, few, many and, for expanded clones, a class.

d_call	v_call	clone_size	j_call	cdr3_aa	cdr3_nt
-	TRBV4-1	-	TRBJ2-3	CASSQVQRVTDTQYF	TGCGCCAGCAGCCAAGTTCAGCGGGTCACAGATACGCAGTATTTT
TRBD2	TRBV2	-	TRBJ2-2	CASSRTSSNTGELFF	TGTGCCAGCAGTCGGACTAGTTCGAACACCGGGGAGCTGTTTTTT
TRBD1	TRBV18	-	TRBJ1-2	CASSLPGQINGYTF	TGTGCCAGCTCACTACCGGGACAGATCAATGGCTACACCTTC
-	TRBV5-1	-	TRBJ2-5	CASSLLAGEETQYF	TGCGCCAGCAGCTTGTTGGCAGGAGAAGAGACCCAGTACTTC
-	TRBV5-1	-	TRBJ2-3	CASSTTDEQYF	TGCGCCAGCAGCACTACTGACGAGCAGTATTTT
-	TRBV7-8	-	TRBJ2-7	CASSARTGSGTYEQYF	TGTGCCAGCAGCGCCCGGACAGGGAGCGGGACGTACGAGCAGTACTTC
-	TRBV18	-	TRBJ2-1	CASSIQGTYNEQFF	TGTGCCAGCTCAATACAGGGCACCTACAATGAGCAGTTCTTC
TRBD1	TRBV28	-	TRBJ2-1	CASRLGTGGWNEQFF	TGTGCCAGCCGCCTGGGGACAGGGGGCTGGAATGAGCAGTTCTTC
-	TRBV27	-	TRBJ2-3	CASRRGDTQYF	TGTGCCAGCAGAAGAGGAGATACGCAGTATTTT
-	TRBV6-5	once	TRBJ1-3	CASSLTNSGNTIYF	TGTGCCAGCAGTCTGACAAACTCTGGAAACACCATATATTTT
TRBD2	TRBV15	once	TRBJ2-2	CATSRESGIYTGELFF	TGTGCCACCAGCAGAGAAAGCGGGATTTACACCGGGGAGCTGTTTTTT
TRBD2	TRBV10-3	-	TRBJ2-7	CAISGLADAYEQYF	TGTGCCATCAGTGGTCTAGCGGATGCCTACGAGCAGTACTTC
TRBD1	TRBV19	-	TRBJ1-6	CASSPREGAGSPLHF	TGTGCCAGTAGCCCCAGGGAGGGGGCAGGCTCACCCCTCCACTTT
TRBD2	TRBV11-2	-	TRBJ2-3	CASSSLLAAMSTDTQYF	TGTGCCAGCAGCTCTCTCCTAGCGGCCATGAGCACAGATACGCAGTATTTT
TRBD1	TRBV5-1	-	TRBJ1-3	CASSEGTVRSGNTIYF	TGCGCCAGCAGCGAGGGGACAGTAAGGTCTGGAAACACCATATATTTT
TRBD2	TRBV9	-	TRBJ2-4	CASSVGGLAGGSGAKNIQYF	TGTGCCAGCAGCGTAGGGGGACTAGCGGGAGGATCAGGGGCCAAAAACATTCAGTACTTC
-	TRBV27	-	TRBJ2-3	CASSLSLAPDTQYF	TGTGCCAGCAGTTTATCGCTAGCTCCAGATACGCAGTATTTT
TRBD1	TRBV28	-	TRBJ1-4	CASRTGGQGNEKLFF	TGTGCCAGCAGGACAGGGGGACAGGGAAATGAAAAACTGTTTTTT
-	TRBV30	-	TRBJ2-1	CAWSLENPRLQFF	TGTGCCTGGAGTCTAGAGAACCCACGCTTGCAGTTCTTC
TRBD1	TRBV7-9	-	TRBJ1-5	CASTPQGDNQPQHF	TGTGCCAGCACCCCCCAGGGGGACAATCAGCCCCAGCATTTT
-	TRBV27	-	TRBJ2-5	CASRRGGVGETQYF	TGTGCCAGCAGGCGGGGCGGGGTTGGGGAGACCCAGTACTTC
-	TRBV27	-	TRBJ1-3	CASSSGEAGNTIYF	TGTGCCAGCAGTTCAGGGGAAGCTGGAAACACCATATATTTT
-	TRBV28	-	TRBJ2-5	CASSPSHGKPLGETQYF	TGTGCCAGCAGTCCCTCTCATGGGAAGCCCCTCGGAGAGACCCAGTACTTC
-	TRBV19	-	TRBJ2-2	CASRPPEGITGELFF	TGTGCCAGTAGACCCCCGGAGGGGATCACCGGGGAGCTGTTTTTT
-	TRBV19	-	TRBJ2-7	CASSIIPGVGKGEQYF	TGTGCCAGTAGTATTATCCCCGGTGTCGGTAAAGGCGAGCAGTACTTC
-	TRBV2	-	TRBJ2-1	CATSEDSSYNEQFF	TGTGCCACTTCGGAGGACTCTTCCTACAATGAGCAGTTCTTC
-	TRBV6-5	-	TRBJ1-2	CASSYSNSLSGGYTF	TGTGCCAGCAGTTACTCGAACAGCCTCAGTGGTGGCTACACCTTC
-	TRBV15	-	TRBJ1-5	CATRKQGSQNQPQHF	TGTGCCACCAGGAAACAGGGATCCCAAAATCAGCCCCAGCATTTT
-	TRBV27	-	TRBJ2-5	CASSRLYQETQYF	TGTGCCAGCAGCCGGCTTTACCAAGAGACCCAGTACTTC
-	TRBV29-1	once	TRBJ2-1	CSGLKYRAQGNEQFF	TGCAGCGGGCTGAAGTACAGGGCCCAGGGTAATGAGCAGTTCTTC